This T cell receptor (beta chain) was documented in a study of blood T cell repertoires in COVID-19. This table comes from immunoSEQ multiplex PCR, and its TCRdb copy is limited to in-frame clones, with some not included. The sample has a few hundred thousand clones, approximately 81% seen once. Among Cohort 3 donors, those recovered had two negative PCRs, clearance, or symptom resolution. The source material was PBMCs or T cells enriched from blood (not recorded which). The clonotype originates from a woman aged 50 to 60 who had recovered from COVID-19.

CDR3 sequence: CASSFSGRAEQFF. The CDR3 DNA reads TGTGCCAGCAGTTTCAGCGGTCGGGCAGAGCAGTTCTTC. The rearrangement joins TRBV28 to TRBJ2-1; D perhaps matches TRBD2 (5 bases). Germline V gives CDR1 MDHEN, CDR2 SYDVKM. CDR3 length equals 13 residues. V lost 3 bases to trimming and J lost 10 bases, with 13 bases between them.